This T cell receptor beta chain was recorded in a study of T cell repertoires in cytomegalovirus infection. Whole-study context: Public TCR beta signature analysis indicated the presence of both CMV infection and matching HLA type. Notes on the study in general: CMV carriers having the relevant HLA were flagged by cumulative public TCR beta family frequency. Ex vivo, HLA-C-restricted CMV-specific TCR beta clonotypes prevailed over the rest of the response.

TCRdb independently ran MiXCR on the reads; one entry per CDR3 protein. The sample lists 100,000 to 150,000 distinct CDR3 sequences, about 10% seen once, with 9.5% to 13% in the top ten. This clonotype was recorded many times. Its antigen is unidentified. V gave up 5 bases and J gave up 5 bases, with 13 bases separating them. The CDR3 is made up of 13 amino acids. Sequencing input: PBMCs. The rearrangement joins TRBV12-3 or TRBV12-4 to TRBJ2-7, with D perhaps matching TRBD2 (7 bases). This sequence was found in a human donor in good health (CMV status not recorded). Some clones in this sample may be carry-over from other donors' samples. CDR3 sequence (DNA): TGTGCCAGCAGTCAGCGAGGGGGGGACGAGCAGTACTTC. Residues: CASSQRGGDEQYF.